The 10 T cell receptor beta chains below come from one sample, sequenced in a study of cytomegalovirus exposure and HLA in healthy donors. The primer mix had 60 Vbeta and 13 Jbeta primers. Method: immunoSEQ multiplex PCR; TCRdb's copy keeps in-frame clones and lacks some. The top ten clones hold 8% to 9% of a sample with 130,000 or so clones, 50% to 75% of them seen once. Input material: PBMCs. The receptors here all came from a woman aged 35 to 49 in good health and CMV-seropositive.

This chain joins TRBV27 and TRBJ2-3, with 11 bases that match TRBD2. Trimming removed 1 base from V and 3 bases from J; junction bases left unmatched: 6. From germline, CDR1 is MNHEY and CDR2 SMNVEV (reference sequence). The CDR3 consists of 17 residues. The CDR3 nucleotides read TGTGCCAGCAGTTTATACCGACTAGCGGGGATGACAGATACGCAGTATTTT. Its translation: CASSLYRLAGMTDTQYF.

This clone was detected only once. This rearrangement joins TRBV30 to TRBJ1-4; 7 nucleotides match TRBD1. The CDR3 runs 14 residues. Looked up from germline, CDR1 is GTSNPN and CDR2 is SVGIG (reference sequence). The junction had 5 bases not matched to a gene; V was cut back by 2 bases and J by 5 bases. The CDR3 DNA is TGTGCCTGGAGTCCGGGACAGATGAATGAAAAACTGTTTTTT. This gives the protein CAWSPGQMNEKLFF.

This clone was observed a handful of times. CDR3 DNA: TGTGCCAGCAGCTTGGGGACAGGGACCTACGAGCAGTACTTC. Its protein is CASSLGTGTYEQYF. The gene calls are TRBV5-5 and TRBJ2-7; 8 nucleotides align to TRBD1. This CDR3 comprises 14 residues. With V trimmed by 0 bases and J by 2 bases, 1 base remained unmatched. CDR1 and CDR2 (germline): SGHKS, YYEKEE (reference sequence).

This clone was picked up many times. V usage is TRBV2 and J usage is TRBJ2-7; TRBD1 matches at 8 bases. J lost 6 bases, V lost 8 bases, and 12 bases had no gene match. The CDR3 runs 14 residues. Germline V lookup: CDR1 SNHLY, CDR2 FYNNEI. The CDR3 DNA sequence: TGTGCCAGCTCGCAGGCAGGGGGCGAGGCCGAGCAGTACTTC. Protein sequence: CASSQAGGEAEQYF.

The chain combines TRBV6-1 with TRBJ1-1; the match to TRBD1 covers 10 bases. With 5 bases clipped from V and 6 bases from J, the junction kept 6 bases outside the gene matches. This CDR3 is 14 amino acids long. Germline assignment: CDR1 MNHNS and CDR2 SASEGT. CDR3 amino acids: CASSSGQGGSEAFF. The CDR3, as DNA: TGTGCCAGCAGTTCCGGACAGGGGGGGTCTGAAGCTTTCTTT.

The chain couples TRBV12-1 to TRBJ2-1; the tabulated D call, TRBD2, remains unverified against the DNA. TRBV12-1 is a pseudogene locus. The CDR3 extends over 14 amino acids. The CDR3 region is CASSYSSRNNEQFF. DNA of the CDR3: TGTGCCAGCAGCTACTCTAGCCGTAACAATGAGCAGTTCTTC.

The rearrangement uses TRBV5-1 and TRBJ1-1, with D unclear. The CDR3 sequence is 14 residues long. V shed 0 bases and J shed 7 bases, with 13 bases lying between them. Per the germline V gene, CDR1 is SGHRS and CDR2 is YFSETQ. CDR3 amino acids: CASSLGSVTGEAFF. CDR3 nucleotides: TGCGCCAGCAGCTTGGGGAGCGTAACGGGTGAAGCTTTCTTT.

The chain links TRBV28 to TRBJ2-1; TRBD2 is a possible D gene (6 bases). This CDR3 contains 13 residues. Germline values: CDR1 MDHEN, CDR2 SYDVKM. Trimming removed 8 bases at V and 5 bases at J, with 13 bases between. In nucleotides, the CDR3 is TGTGCCAGCGGAGGGGACGAGAACAATGAGCAGTTCTTC. Its translation: CASGGDENNEQFF. Supplemented by reference TRBV28 and TRBJ2-1, the full variable domain reads DVKVTQSSRYLVKRTGEKVFLECVQDMDHENMFWYRQDPGLGLRLIYFSYDVKMKEKGDIPEGYSVSREKKERFSLILESASTNQTSMYLCASGGDENNEQFFGPGTRLTVL.

The V gene is TRBV29-1, the J gene TRBJ2-7; 8 bases agree with TRBD1. The J segment lost 2 bases and the V segment lost 4 bases, leaving 7 bases of the junction unmatched. In germline, CDR1 is SQVTM, CDR2 ANQGSEA. The CDR3 is made up of 14 amino acids. The CDR3 spells CSVGGTGLTYEQYF. The CDR3 bases are TGCAGCGTTGGGGGGACAGGCCTAACCTACGAGCAGTACTTC.

The rearrangement links TRBV21-1 to TRBJ1-6; TRBD1, the table's D call, was not compared with the DNA. TRBV21-1 is listed as a pseudogene. The CDR3 has 19 amino acids. The CDR3 loop reads CASSKVGASGGLYNSPLHF. The CDR3 DNA reads as TGTGCCAGCAGCAAAGTAGGCGCTTCAGGGGGCCTCTATAATTCACCCCTCCACTTT.